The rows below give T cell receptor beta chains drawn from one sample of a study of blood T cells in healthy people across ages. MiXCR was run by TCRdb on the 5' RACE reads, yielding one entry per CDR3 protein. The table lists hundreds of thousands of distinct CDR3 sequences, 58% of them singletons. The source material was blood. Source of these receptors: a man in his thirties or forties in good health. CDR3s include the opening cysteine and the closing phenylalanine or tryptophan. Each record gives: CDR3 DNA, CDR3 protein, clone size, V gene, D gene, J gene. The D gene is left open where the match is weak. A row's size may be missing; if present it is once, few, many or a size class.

DNA: TGTGCCAGTAGTATAGGCCTAGCGGGGTACGAGCAGTACTTC
CDR3: CASSIGLAGYEQYF
size: NA
V: TRBV19
D: TRBD2
J: TRBJ2-7

DNA: TGCGCCAGCAGCCAAGATTCTAGGGCCCAAGGTCCTGAAGCTTTCTTT
CDR3: CASSQDSRAQGPEAFF
size: few
V: TRBV4-1
D: NA
J: TRBJ1-1

DNA: TGTGCCATCAGTGAGCGGCAAGAGACCCGGTACTTC
CDR3: CAISERQETRYF
size: NA
V: TRBV10-3
D: NA
J: TRBJ2-7

DNA: TGTGCCAGCAGCCCTTGGGAGCGAAATGAGCAGTTCTTC
CDR3: CASSPWERNEQFF
size: NA
V: TRBV7-8
D: NA
J: TRBJ2-1

DNA: TGTGCCAGCAGCCAACCCCCTAGCGCTGGGGCCAACGTCCTGACTTTC
CDR3: CASSQPPSAGANVLTF
size: once
V: TRBV4-2
D: NA
J: TRBJ2-6

DNA: TGCGCCAGCGGAGACAGGGGAGCGGAGCAGTTCTTC
CDR3: CASGDRGAEQFF
size: NA
V: TRBV5-1
D: TRBD1
J: TRBJ2-1

DNA: TGTGCCAGCAGTATACGGACCGGCGAACGAAGCACAGATACGCAGTATTTT
CDR3: CASSIRTGERSTDTQYF
size: NA
V: TRBV27
D: NA
J: TRBJ2-3

DNA: TGTGCCAGCAGTGGGAAGAACTACAATGAGCAGTTCTTC
CDR3: CASSGKNYNEQFF
size: once
V: TRBV2
D: NA
J: TRBJ2-1

DNA: TGTGCCAGCAATAGGGCTAGCGGGGGTTATGAGCAGTTCTTC
CDR3: CASNRASGGYEQFF
size: few
V: TRBV7-2
D: TRBD2
J: TRBJ2-1

DNA: TGTGCCAGCAGCTTAGAGTTAACGCCTAAGCAGTTCTTC
CDR3: CASSLELTPKQFF
size: few
V: TRBV7-2
D: NA
J: TRBJ2-1

DNA: TGTGCCTGGAGTGGAGGGGTCGGTTACGAGCAGTACTTC
CDR3: CAWSGGVGYEQYF
size: NA
V: TRBV30
D: NA
J: TRBJ2-7

DNA: TGTGCCGCTCAGCCTAGCGACTACAATGAGCAGTTCTTC
CDR3: CAAQPSDYNEQFF
size: once
V: TRBV6-1
D: NA
J: TRBJ2-1

DNA: TGCAGTGCTAGAGCTAGCGGGGGTTCACCCTACGAGCAGTACTTC
CDR3: CSARASGGSPYEQYF
size: NA
V: TRBV20-1
D: TRBD2
J: TRBJ2-7

DNA: TGCGCCAGCAGCCGGACCCCATACGAGCAGTACTTC
CDR3: CASSRTPYEQYF
size: many
V: TRBV5-1
D: NA
J: TRBJ2-7

DNA: TGTGCCAGCAGTTTTTCCCAACAGGGCTACACCTTC
CDR3: CASSFSQQGYTF
size: NA
V: TRBV12-3/TRBV12-4
D: NA
J: TRBJ1-2

DNA: TGTGCCAGCAGCGTAGGACGGACAGAGACCCAGTACTTC
CDR3: CASSVGRTETQYF
size: once
V: TRBV9
D: NA
J: TRBJ2-5

DNA: TGCAGCGTTGTACAGCGGGCCGGCGAGACCCAGTACTTC
CDR3: CSVVQRAGETQYF
size: NA
V: TRBV29-1
D: NA
J: TRBJ2-5

DNA: TGTGCCAGCAGGGCCGGCACAGGGGGCACCTACGAGCAGTACTTC
CDR3: CASRAGTGGTYEQYF
size: NA
V: TRBV2
D: TRBD1
J: TRBJ2-7

DNA: TGTGCCACCAGCCGTGACTCGGACAGAGTTTATGGCTACACCTTC
CDR3: CATSRDSDRVYGYTF
size: few
V: TRBV15
D: NA
J: TRBJ1-2

DNA: TGTGCCAGCAGCAAACGGGGGGGCGGGCAGTACTTC
CDR3: CASSKRGGGQYF
size: NA
V: TRBV21-1
D: NA
J: TRBJ2-7

DNA: TGTGCCACCCTCAAGGGAGCCGGGGGCACCGGGGAGCTGTTTTTT
CDR3: CATLKGAGGTGELFF
size: NA
V: TRBV6-2/TRBV6-3
D: NA
J: TRBJ2-2

DNA: TGTGCCAGCAGTGTGCTAGCGGAGTACAATGAGCAGTTCTTC
CDR3: CASSVLAEYNEQFF
size: NA
V: TRBV2
D: TRBD2
J: TRBJ2-1

DNA: TGTGCCAGCAGTTTCCGACTAGCGGCGGAGGGCTACGAGCAGTACTTC
CDR3: CASSFRLAAEGYEQYF
size: once
V: TRBV27
D: TRBD2
J: TRBJ2-7

DNA: TGCAGCGTTGGCGGACACCAAGAGACCCAGTACTTC
CDR3: CSVGGHQETQYF
size: NA
V: TRBV29-1
D: NA
J: TRBJ2-5

DNA: TGCAGTGCTAGAGGAACGAGCTACCCCTACGAGCAGTACTTC
CDR3: CSARGTSYPYEQYF
size: few
V: TRBV20-1
D: NA
J: TRBJ2-7

DNA: TGCAGTGCTAAAGTGGGTCCCTACGAGCAGTACTTC
CDR3: CSAKVGPYEQYF
size: NA
V: TRBV20-1
D: NA
J: TRBJ2-7

DNA: TGTGCCAGCGCCACAGGGGTCCTATTCACAGATACGCAGTATTTT
CDR3: CASATGVLFTDTQYF
size: NA
V: TRBV19
D: TRBD1
J: TRBJ2-3

DNA: TGTGCCAGCAGTTCTAGCGGGAGGGGTGGCCAAGAGACCCAGTACTTC
CDR3: CASSSSGRGGQETQYF
size: few
V: TRBV7-3
D: TRBD2
J: TRBJ2-5

DNA: TGTGCCAGCAGCCGTAACCCCTCCGGGACTAAGGGTGAGCAGTTCTTC
CDR3: CASSRNPSGTKGEQFF
size: NA
V: TRBV28
D: TRBD2
J: TRBJ2-1

DNA: TGTGCCATCTTGGGACAGCAGGGAAATTCACCCCTCCACTTT
CDR3: CAILGQQGNSPLHF
size: NA
V: TRBV28
D: TRBD1
J: TRBJ1-6

DNA: TGTGCCAACAGCTTGGTTGCTGGACAAGGGTATCAGCCCCAGCATTTT
CDR3: CANSLVAGQGYQPQHF
size: NA
V: TRBV5-5
D: NA
J: TRBJ1-5

DNA: TGTGCCAGCAGCGTAGGTCCTGGGTTCCCCTACGAGCAGTACTTC
CDR3: CASSVGPGFPYEQYF
size: few
V: TRBV9
D: NA
J: TRBJ2-7

DNA: TGTGCCAGCAGTCCTCCGGAAGGGGCCTATGGCTACACCTTC
CDR3: CASSPPEGAYGYTF
size: NA
V: TRBV28
D: NA
J: TRBJ1-2

DNA: TGTGCCAGTGGGGGATATAGCGGGAGCTCCTACAATGAGCAGTTCTTC
CDR3: CASGGYSGSSYNEQFF
size: NA
V: TRBV7-9
D: TRBD2
J: TRBJ2-1

DNA: TGTGCCAGCATCCCGGTTAGCTCCTATAATTCACCCCTCCACTTT
CDR3: CASIPVSSYNSPLHF
size: NA
V: TRBV7-2
D: NA
J: TRBJ1-6

DNA: TGTGCCAGCACCGACAGGCTAGCGACTGAGCAGTTCTTC
CDR3: CASTDRLATEQFF
size: once
V: TRBV6-6
D: NA
J: TRBJ2-1

DNA: TGTGCCAGCAGTTGGGCTAGGGACTACGAGCAGTACTTC
CDR3: CASSWARDYEQYF
size: few
V: TRBV6-5
D: NA
J: TRBJ2-7

DNA: TGCAGTGCGCAGGGGGCGTGGAGCACAGATACGCAGTATTTT
CDR3: CSAQGAWSTDTQYF
size: NA
V: TRBV20-1
D: TRBD1
J: TRBJ2-3

DNA: TGTGCCAGCAGCCAAGCGGCGGGTTCACCCCTCCACTTT
CDR3: CASSQAAGSPLHF
size: few
V: TRBV14
D: NA
J: TRBJ1-6